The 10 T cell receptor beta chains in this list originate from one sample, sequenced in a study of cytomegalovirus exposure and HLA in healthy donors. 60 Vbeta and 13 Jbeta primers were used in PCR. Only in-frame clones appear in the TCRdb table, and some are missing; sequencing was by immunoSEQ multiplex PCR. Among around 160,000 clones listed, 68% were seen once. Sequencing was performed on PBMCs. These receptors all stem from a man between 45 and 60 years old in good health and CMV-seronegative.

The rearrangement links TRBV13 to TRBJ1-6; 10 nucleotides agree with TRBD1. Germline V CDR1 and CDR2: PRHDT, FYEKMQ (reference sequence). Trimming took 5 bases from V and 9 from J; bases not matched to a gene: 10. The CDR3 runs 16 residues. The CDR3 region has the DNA TGTGCCAGCAGCACCTTCGGACAGGGGGTCGGTTCACCCCTCCACTTT. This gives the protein CASSTFGQGVGSPLHF.

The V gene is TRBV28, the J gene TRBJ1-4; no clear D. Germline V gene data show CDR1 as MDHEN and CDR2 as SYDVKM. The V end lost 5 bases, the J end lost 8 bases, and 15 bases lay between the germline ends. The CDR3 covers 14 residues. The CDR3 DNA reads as TGTGCCAGCAGTACCACTGTGCCTCGGGAAAAACTGTTTTTT. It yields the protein CASSTTVPREKLFF.

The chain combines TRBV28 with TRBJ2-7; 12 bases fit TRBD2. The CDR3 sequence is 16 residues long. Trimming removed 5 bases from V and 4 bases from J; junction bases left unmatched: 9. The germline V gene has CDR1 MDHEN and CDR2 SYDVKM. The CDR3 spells CASSPERTSGVYEQYF. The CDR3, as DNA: TGTGCCAGCAGTCCTGAAAGGACTAGCGGGGTTTACGAGCAGTACTTC.

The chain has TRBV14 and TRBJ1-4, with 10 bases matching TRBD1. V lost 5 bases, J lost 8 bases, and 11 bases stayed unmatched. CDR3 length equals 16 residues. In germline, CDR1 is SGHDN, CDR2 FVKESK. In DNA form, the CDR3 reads TGTGCCAGCAGCAGGATTCCGGGACAGGGGTACGAAAAACTGTTTTTT. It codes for CASSRIPGQGYEKLFF.

The CDR3 region has the DNA TGCGCCAGCAGCTTGGGCGGACTAAGACAGGGGGCGGGAGGCTACACCTTC. It translates to CASSLGGLRQGAGGYTF. The genes are TRBV5-1 and TRBJ1-2; 10 nucleotides align to TRBD1. CDR1 is SGHRS, CDR2 YFSETQ, per germline. V lost 0 bases to trimming and J lost 8 bases; unmatched junction nucleotides: 13. The CDR3 sequence is 17 residues long.

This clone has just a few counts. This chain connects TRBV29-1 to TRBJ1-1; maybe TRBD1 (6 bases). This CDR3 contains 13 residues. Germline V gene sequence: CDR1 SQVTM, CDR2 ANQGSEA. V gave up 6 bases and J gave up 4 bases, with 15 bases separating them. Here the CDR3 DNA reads TGCAGCGTGCGCCGAGTCAGGGGCACTGAAGCTTTCTTT. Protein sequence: CSVRRVRGTEAFF.

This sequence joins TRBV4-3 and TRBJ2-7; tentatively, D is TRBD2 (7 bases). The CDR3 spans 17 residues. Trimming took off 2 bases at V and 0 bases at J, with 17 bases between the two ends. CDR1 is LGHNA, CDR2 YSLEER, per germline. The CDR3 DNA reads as TGCGCCAGCAGCCAAAGGGGGGGGCAGGGGCGCTCCTACGAGCAGTACTTC. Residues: CASSQRGGQGRSYEQYF.

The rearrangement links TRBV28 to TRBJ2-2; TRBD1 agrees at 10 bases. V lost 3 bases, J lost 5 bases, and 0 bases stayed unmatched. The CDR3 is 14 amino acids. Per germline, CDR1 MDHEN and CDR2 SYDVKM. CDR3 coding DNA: TGTGCCAGCAGTTTGGACAGGGGGACCGGGGAGCTGTTTTTT. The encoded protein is CASSLDRGTGELFF. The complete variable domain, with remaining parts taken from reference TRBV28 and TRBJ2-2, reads DVKVTQSSRYLVKRTGEKVFLECVQDMDHENMFWYRQDPGLGLRLIYFSYDVKMKEKGDIPEGYSVSREKKERFSLILESASTNQTSMYLCASSLDRGTGELFFGEGSRLTVL.

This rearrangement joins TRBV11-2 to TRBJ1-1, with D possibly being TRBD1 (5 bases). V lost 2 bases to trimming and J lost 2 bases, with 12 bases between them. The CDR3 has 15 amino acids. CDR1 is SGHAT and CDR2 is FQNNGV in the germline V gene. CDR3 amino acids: CASSLLGQFNTEAFF. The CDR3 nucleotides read TGTGCCAGCAGCTTATTGGGGCAGTTTAACACTGAAGCTTTCTTT.

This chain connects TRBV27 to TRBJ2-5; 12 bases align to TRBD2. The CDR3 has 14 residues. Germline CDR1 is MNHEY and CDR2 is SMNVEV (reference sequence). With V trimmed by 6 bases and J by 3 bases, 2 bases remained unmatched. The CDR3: CASRRLAGEETQYF. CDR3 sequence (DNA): TGTGCCAGCAGGCGACTAGCGGGAGAAGAGACCCAGTACTTC.